The 5 T cell receptor beta chains in this list originate from one sample, sequenced in a study of T cells in tuberculosis. Time point described: new active TB diagnosis, blood taken before or within 7 days of starting treatment. Libraries were prepared by immunoSEQ multiplex PCR; TCRdb keeps only in-frame clonotypes and omits some of them. The data hold approximately 35,000 clones, with 92% observed a single time. Here the sequenced sample was PBMCs, taken at tuberculosis diagnosis. These receptors all come from an adult with tuberculosis. Some clones in this sample may be carry-over from other donors' samples.

The chain is built from TRBV15 and TRBJ2-3; D call uncertain. Germline V gene sequence: CDR1 LNHNV, CDR2 YYDKDF (reference sequence). The CDR3 length is 14 residues. V shed 1 base and J shed 3 bases, with 8 bases lying between them. CDR3 DNA: TGTGCCACCAGCAGAGGAGAGTCTACAGATACGCAGTATTTT. As protein: CATSRGESTDTQYF.

The chain couples TRBV4-1 to TRBJ2-1; 7 positions agree with TRBD2. There are 14 residues in the CDR3. Looked up from germline, CDR1 is MGHRA and CDR2 is YSYEKL. Losses at the gene ends were 4 bases for V and 9 bases for J; bases not matched to a gene: 9. CDR3 bases: TGCGCCAGCAGCCTGGTACTAGGGGAGGGTGAGCAGTTCTTC. It translates to CASSLVLGEGEQFF.

This chain joins TRBV15 and TRBJ2-1, with a tentative D call TRBD2 (6 bases). Germline V gives CDR1 LNHNV, CDR2 YYDKDF (reference sequence). The CDR3 covers 15 residues. V lost 4 bases and J lost 3, with 13 bases in between. The CDR3: CATSTRDLDYNEQFF. The CDR3 DNA is TGTGCCACCAGCACCCGGGACTTAGACTACAATGAGCAGTTCTTC.

V and J are TRBV2 and TRBJ2-2; 8 nucleotides agree with TRBD1. J was trimmed by 1 base and V by 8 bases; bases with no gene match: 18. The V gene's germline CDR1 is SNHLY and CDR2 FYNNEI. CDR3 length: 19 amino acids. CDR3 bases: TGTGCCAGCCGACGAATGACTTTAGACAGGGGTCTGAACACCGGGGAGCTGTTTTTT. Residues: CASRRMTLDRGLNTGELFF.

This chain joins TRBV7-8 and TRBJ2-1, with TRBD2 identical over 9 bases. CDR3 length equals 16 residues. Germline V CDR1 and CDR2: SGHVS, FQNEAQ. V was pared by 3 bases and J by 9 bases, with 12 bases of the junction left unmatched. The CDR3 reads CASSFFGLAWSGEQFF. CDR3 bases: TGTGCCAGCAGCTTCTTCGGACTAGCGTGGTCAGGTGAGCAGTTCTTC.